These T cell receptor beta chains were read from a single sample in a study of T cells after yellow fever vaccination. TCRdb recomputed calls from the 5' RACE reads with MiXCR, one row per CDR3 protein. The sample has some 670,000 distinct CDR3 sequences; 9% to 15% are singletons. The material was PBMCs, obtained on the day of the yellow fever booster vaccination. The receptors derive from a man aged 25 to 40 who received the YFV17D yellow fever vaccine. The CDR3 runs from the conserved cysteine through the conserved F or W. D genes are given only for firm matches. Expanded clones are given a class, and other clones once, few, many or no size at all.

V	J	size	D	CDR3	DNA
TRBV10-3	TRBJ2-3	few	.	CAISFRQGPTDTQYF	TGTGCCATCTCGTTCCGCCAAGGACCTACGGATACGCAGTATTTT
TRBV3-1	TRBJ2-7	.	.	CASSQVAGHLYEQYF	TGTGCCAGCAGCCAAGTAGCAGGACACCTCTACGAGCAGTACTTC
TRBV25-1	TRBJ2-3	.	.	CASSEYDAGTDTQYF	TGTGCCAGCAGTGAATATGATGCCGGGACAGATACGCAGTATTTT
TRBV12-3/TRBV12-4	TRBJ1-1	few	.	CASSPPGVGNTEAFF	TGTGCCAGCAGCCCACCGGGGGTCGGGAACACTGAAGCTTTCTTT
TRBV28	TRBJ1-1	few	.	CASSLYGLRAFF	TGTGCCAGCAGTTTATATGGCTTAAGAGCTTTCTTT
TRBV5-1	TRBJ2-7	many	TRBD2	CASSLAGTNAYEQYF	TGCGCCAGCAGCTTGGCCGGGACTAATGCTTACGAGCAGTACTTC
TRBV9	TRBJ2-1	many	.	CASSPGAEQFF	TGTGCCAGCAGCCCGGGGGCTGAGCAGTTCTTC
TRBV10-2	TRBJ2-2	few	.	CASWDPGEGTGELFF	TGCGCCAGCTGGGATCCGGGAGAGGGCACCGGGGAGCTGTTTTTT
TRBV7-2	TRBJ2-7	few	.	CASSLVGTRGEQYF	TGTGCCAGCAGCTTAGTAGGGACCCGAGGCGAGCAGTACTTC
TRBV27	TRBJ2-7	few	TRBD2	CASSDSGVTSGAYEQYF	TGTGCCTCCTCCGATTCAGGGGTGACTAGCGGGGCTTACGAGCAGTACTTC
TRBV18	TRBJ2-1	.	TRBD1	CASSTDRAIGIEVF	TGTGCCAGCTCCACCGACAGGGCGATCGGAATCGAGGTCTTC
TRBV6-1	TRBJ2-7	.	TRBD2	CASSPPGLAGGPDEQYF	TGTGCCAGCAGCCCCCCCGGACTAGCGGGAGGGCCGGACGAGCAGTACTTC
TRBV5-6	TRBJ2-1	.	TRBD2	CARSPGLAKQFF	TGTGCCAGGAGCCCCGGACTAGCGAAGCAGTTCTTC
TRBV29-1	TRBJ2-1	.	TRBD2	CSVGTHEAGNYNEQFF	TGCAGCGTTGGTACCCATGAAGCGGGGAACTACAATGAGCAGTTCTTC
TRBV27	TRBJ2-7	few	TRBD2	CASTLGLAFCQEQYF	TGTGCCAGCACCCTAGGACTAGCGTTTTGTCAGGAGCAGTACTTC
TRBV7-9	TRBJ2-6	.	TRBD1	CASSLRTGGFGANVLTF	TGTGCCAGCAGCTTACGGACAGGGGGGTTCGGGGCCAACGTCCTGACTTTC
TRBV3-1	TRBJ2-1	few	TRBD2	CASSQDRTSGSKQFF	TGTGCCAGCAGCCAAGATCGGACTAGCGGGAGCAAGCAGTTCTTC
TRBV28	TRBJ1-2	.	.	CASSYRVGYTF	TGTGCCAGCAGTTACAGGGTTGGCTACACCTTC
TRBV28	TRBJ2-5	few	TRBD2	CASSTSGYEETQYF	TGTGCCAGCAGCACTAGCGGGTACGAAGAGACCCAGTACTTC
TRBV30	TRBJ2-5	few	.	CAWSGLEAETQYF	TGTGCCTGGAGCGGGCTAGAGGCTGAGACCCAGTACTTC
TRBV7-9	TRBJ2-7	.	.	CASSSRDTSYEQYF	TGTGCCAGCAGCTCACGGGACACCAGCTACGAGCAGTACTTC
TRBV3-1	TRBJ2-3	.	.	CASSFRQEQDTQYF	TGTGCCAGCAGCTTCCGACAGGAGCAGGATACGCAGTATTTT
TRBV12-3/TRBV12-4	TRBJ1-6	few	.	CASSHRRSSYNSPLHF	TGTGCCAGCAGTCACCGGCGTAGCTCCTATAATTCACCCCTCCACTTT
TRBV20-1	TRBJ2-5	few	.	CSAKRPGLRETQYF	TGCAGTGCTAAACGACCAGGGCTTCGAGAGACCCAGTACTTC